This T cell receptor (beta chain) was sequenced in a study of cytomegalovirus exposure and HLA in healthy donors (dated by TCRdb to the late 2010s). For the study in its entirety: In an earlier analysis of several hundred of the donors, around 290 Gb of sequence data and 90 million to 120 million unique TCR beta sequences from roughly 180 million T cells were reported. Genome-wide SNP genotypes for about three fifths of the roughly 670 donors were used in a later genetic analysis, which treated that subset as a discovery cohort. Donor age, sex, ethnicity and CMV serostatus were compiled together with the repertoire data. Using immunosequencing, the study profiled T cell repertoires from 500 to 800 subjects and related those repertoires to cytomegalovirus serostatus. On average, roughly 250,000 unique TCR beta nucleotide sequences were sequenced per donor among a few hundred genotyped donors of the cohort, with around 19% of those sequences being non-productive. Class I and class II HLA loci were covered by the typing at four-digit resolution. Every repertoire in the discovery cohort had been generated on one and the same sequencing platform. An earlier analysis of several hundred of the donors applied high-throughput TCR beta sequencing to assess whether each TCR beta V gene segment acted as functional or pseudogenic. An early release covering 550 to 650 HLA-typed donors comprised approximately 300 gigabases of sequencing data and about 90 million unique TCR sequences. To study patterns of TCR occurrence, a later analysis re-analyzed previously published TCR beta repertoires from just over 650 donors and added high-resolution HLA genotyping. A separate validation cohort of 100 to 150 different subjects was used in addition to the approximately 700-subject first cohort. Because of strong linkage in the cohort, roughly five DR-DQ haplotypes were treated as single units for association and clustering. The genetic ancestry cluster associated with self-reported Caucasian donors included about four fifths of the roughly 410 genotyped donors. The study was designed to test whether signatures of past pathogen exposure could be identified by cataloging public T cell receptors. In the later analysis, no new phenotypic data were used to find candidate immune exposures; instead, reliance was placed on TCR beta sequences and their occurrence across donors. The study combined high-throughput TCR immunosequencing, statistical association of individual TCRs with disease status, and machine learning to predict cytomegalovirus infection status. The number of typed donors differed by locus: about 620-630 for A, B, C, DRB1 and DQB1; approximately 540 for DQA1; 606 for DPA1; and around 490 for DPB1. What the authors observed across the whole study: Strong co-occurrence of HLA alleles, especially DR and DQ, made assigning TCR associations to individual alleles difficult. An association between a missense DCLRE1C variant and V-gene and J-gene trimming of TCR beta chains was found in a later genetic analysis and replicated in an independent cohort. An earlier analysis of around 540 of the donors showed that most TCR beta V segments appeared in productive rearrangements either about 87% or about 30% of the time, which broadly matched IMGT annotations. In vitro tests confirmed that a few of the cytomegalovirus-associated TCR beta chains recognize cytomegalovirus antigens. Compared with the roughly 670-donor mean, donors in an Asian-associated ancestry cluster had fewer N-insertions in productive TCRs, according to a later genetic analysis. For the cohort, immune exposure information was limited to CMV serostatus. A later analysis reported that several top co-occurrence clusters appeared linked to parvovirus B19, influenza, CMV and Epstein-Barr virus. Correlated functional status among segregating V segments might be attributable to linkage disequilibrium, but an unknown experimental factor could not be ruled out. Because HLA typing was missing for some donors at each locus, association tests included only the typed subset. Because counts were too low, fewer than 20 rarely observed V segments, including chromosome 9 orphons, were excluded from the earlier analysis of several hundred of the donors. A later analysis found that HLA-associated TCR beta chains were more clonally expanded and had lower generation probabilities than equally common non-associated chains. A total of fewer than 200 TCR beta chains were listed by the study as associated with cytomegalovirus. A later analysis found that TCR association rates varied across HLA loci, with DRB1 alleles showing the most associated TCRs and HLA-C alleles the fewest. At a false discovery rate of 0.05, a later analysis linked about 17,000 TCR beta sequences to specific HLA alleles. This cohort had only TCR beta chains sequenced, and the lack of alpha or paired-chain data limited which features could be detected. Some IMGT-functional V segments, including TRBV6-2 and TRBV6-3, could not be distinguished by the 87-base-pair reads and were therefore excluded. The classifier was reported to diagnose cytomegalovirus status with high specificity and sensitivity in both the original cohort and the validation cohort. A cluster of highly shared sequence variants was judged likely to be a technical artifact of the sequencing pipeline. While some public TCRs were present in many individuals, most TCR sequences turned up only very rarely across donors. A further reported finding was that TCR beta sequences accurately predicted the HLA-A and HLA-B alleles for most subjects in the first cohort. A later analysis found that most CMV-associated TCR beta chains appeared HLA-restricted, with HLA associations seemingly driven largely by CMV exposure. The authors suggested that the approach could potentially be extended to other disease states and immunological phenotypes. Sequencing depth was assumed to be roughly uniform across donors in the presence/absence analyses, though that assumption may not hold.

To prepare the library, the immunoSEQ multiplex PCR assay was applied. For the multiplex PCR, a mixture combining 60 forward primers for TCR Vbeta segments and 13 reverse primers for TCR Jbeta segments was used. The CDR3 region of rearranged TCR beta genes was amplified from genomic DNA by a multiplex PCR assay. Amplified TCR beta libraries were sequenced as 87-base-pair reads on the Illumina HiSeq System. Concerning the study's data processing: Across the 666 repertoires, a later analysis counted roughly 84 million unique TCR beta chains, around 10 million of which were shared by at least two donors. Raw reads were error-corrected and collapsed into unique sequences with a nearest-neighbor algorithm that merged closely related sequences to remove PCR and sequencing errors. To assign V, D and J gene segments, CDR3 sequences were aligned to IMGT reference sequences. For a sequence to be retained, at least a six-nucleotide match to both a V gene segment and a J gene segment was required. A rearrangement was called productive if the CDR3 had no stop codons and remained in frame with V and J, and every other rearrangement was called non-productive. Following IMGT convention, CDR3 was defined as the stretch from the second conserved V-encoded cysteine to the conserved J-encoded phenylalanine. The earlier analysis of 587 of the donors excluded sequences that lacked an unambiguous match to a single V gene segment. In an earlier analysis of 587 of the donors, a V segment was called functional when productive rearrangements were above 56.7%, and segregating when the standard deviation between donors exceeded 5%. To diagnose cytomegalovirus status from the catalog of TCR beta chain sequences, a statistical classification framework was built. In a later analysis, TCR nucleotide sequences were compared against IMGT/GENE-DB human TR gene sequences so that V and J genes could be assigned. In a later analysis, CDR3 sequences and most-parsimonious VDJ recombination scenarios were assigned using the TCRdist pipeline. In a later analysis, each TCR beta chain was defined by its CDR3 amino acid sequence together with its V-gene family, and reads lacking a unique V-gene family were excluded. To address suspected cross-contamination and a sequencing artifact, a later analysis removed some 620 highly shared, low-generation-probability nucleotide sequences. A later analysis calculated a clonal expansion index for each public chain from normalized within-repertoire ranks of inferred template counts. Generation probabilities in a later analysis came from a VDJ recombination model fitted to out-of-frame rearrangements, and those results were checked against IGoR. In a later analysis, TCR-TCR, TCR-HLA and TCR-CMV co-occurrence was scored with hypergeometric tests, and a repertoire-size bias correction was applied to TCR pairs. False discovery rates were estimated in a later analysis by permuting HLA or CMV assignments 20 times. In a later analysis, co-occurring TCRs were grouped using DBSCAN, and TCRdist sequence similarity was added for clustering within HLA-allele-positive subsets. Repertoires with fewer than 30,000 or more than 120,000 public chains were left out of co-occurrence clustering, as were five repertoires with anomalous nucleotide sharing. The clones in this table, taken by TCRdb from immuneACCESS, are in-frame only. Not every clone is retained; where verified, under half of the shortfall comes from an unresolved V gene, and the cause of the rest is unknown. D and trimming come from the DNA, and the V and J calls and clone size come from that table. For this sample the table gives under 150,000 clones, of which approximately 80% were detected only once. Approximately 5.6% of the sample is held by the ten biggest clonotypes.

Spanning cysteine to phenylalanine, the CDR3 consists of 16 amino acids. CDR3 DNA is the only sequence kept; it has 48 bases, read in frame from the first base. According to the germline V gene, CDR1 reads MGHDK and CDR2 reads SYGVNS. V is trimmed back by 1 base and J by 4 bases, and the junction contains 8 bases that no gene match accounts for. The cohort consisted of fewer than 700 healthy bone marrow donors. At the time of sampling, all cohort members were nominally healthy, though unrecorded immune exposures were likely present. The donor tested CMV seropositive, placing the donor among the approximately 310 seropositive members of the cohort. Each donor provided a peripheral blood sample, and peripheral blood mononuclear cells were used for TCR beta sequencing. The Qiagen DNeasy Blood Extraction Kit was used to extract genomic DNA from the blood cell samples. In this sample, this clone turned up once. It has no known antigen specificity. Base quality data are lacking; no much larger clone is found one base away.

This sequence was found in a woman between 40 and 55 years old in good health and CMV-seropositive. The specimen sequenced was PBMCs. The chain links TRBV25-1 with TRBJ2-7, with 9 bases matching TRBD2. Here is the DNA: TGTGCCAGCAGTGAATTGGGTAGCGGGAGACGGTACGAGCAGTACTTC. Translated, it gives CASSELGSGRRYEQYF.